This TCR beta chain originates from a study of metastatic and nonmetastatic thyroid tumors. Across the whole study: Blood and tumor or nodule tissue repertoires from malignant and benign thyroid patients were compared. Whole-study findings and limits: Reportedly, malignant thyroid tumors had significantly higher TCR beta diversity than benign nodules, in blood and tumor.

In the original workflow: A classifier of distant metastasis in papillary thyroid cancer was built from CDR3 differences (across clinicopathological groups). TCRdb re-processed the PCR reads through MiXCR. The authors' filters were not applied to this entry. The sample carries some 31,000 clones, 7% to 9% recorded once. The ends lost 4 bases at V and 4 bases at J; junction bases unmatched: 4. The CDR3 covers 14 residues. Germline V gene data show CDR1 as SGHRS and CDR2 as YFSETQ. The sample holds many counts of this clone. No antigen is known for it. All patients reached thyroid surgery having received no treatment beforehand.

The sequence was collected from a female donor with papillary thyroid cancer or a benign thyroid nodule (not recorded which). Some clones in this sample may be carry-over from other donors' samples. The V and J genes are TRBV5-1 and TRBJ2-5, with 10 bases matching TRBD1. Source material: blood. This CDR3 reads CASSPGQGSETQYF. CDR3 sequence (DNA): TGCGCCAGCAGCCCGGGACAGGGGTCAGAGACCCAGTACTTC. Based on the CDR3 plus reference TRBV5-1 and TRBJ2-5, the full variable domain is KAGVTQTPRYLIKTRGQQVTLSCSPISGHRSVSWYQQTPGQGLQFLFEYFSETQRNKGNFPGRFSGRQFSNSRSEMNVSTLELGDSALYLCASSPGQGSETQYFGPGTRLLVL.